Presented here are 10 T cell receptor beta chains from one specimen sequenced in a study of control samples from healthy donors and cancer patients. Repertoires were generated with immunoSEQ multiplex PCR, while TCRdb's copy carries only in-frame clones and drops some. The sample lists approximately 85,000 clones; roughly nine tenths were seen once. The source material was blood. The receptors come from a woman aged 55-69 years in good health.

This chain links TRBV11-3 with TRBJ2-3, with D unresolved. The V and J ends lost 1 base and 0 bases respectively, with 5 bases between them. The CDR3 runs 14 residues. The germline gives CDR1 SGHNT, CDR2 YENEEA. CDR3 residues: CASSLGRSTDTQYF. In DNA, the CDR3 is TGTGCCAGCAGCTTAGGACGAAGCACAGATACGCAGTATTTT. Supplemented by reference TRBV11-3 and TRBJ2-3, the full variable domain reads EAGVVQSPRYKIIEKKQPVAFWCNPISGHNTLYWYLQNLGQGPELLIRYENEEAVDDSQLPKDRFSAERLKGVDSTLKIQPAELGDSAVYLCASSLGRSTDTQYFGPGTRLTVL.

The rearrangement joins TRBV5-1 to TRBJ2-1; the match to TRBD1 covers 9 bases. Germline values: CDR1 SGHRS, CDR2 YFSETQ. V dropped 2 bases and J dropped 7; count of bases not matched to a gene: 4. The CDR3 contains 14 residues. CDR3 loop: CASSLLTGGNEQFF. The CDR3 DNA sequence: TGCGCCAGCAGCTTATTGACAGGGGGTAATGAGCAGTTCTTC.

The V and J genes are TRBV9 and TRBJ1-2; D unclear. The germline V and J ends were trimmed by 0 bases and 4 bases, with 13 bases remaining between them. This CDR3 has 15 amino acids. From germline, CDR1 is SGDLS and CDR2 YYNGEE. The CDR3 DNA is TGTGCCAGCAGCGTAGCGATAGACACCAGCTATGGCTACACCTTC. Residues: CASSVAIDTSYGYTF.

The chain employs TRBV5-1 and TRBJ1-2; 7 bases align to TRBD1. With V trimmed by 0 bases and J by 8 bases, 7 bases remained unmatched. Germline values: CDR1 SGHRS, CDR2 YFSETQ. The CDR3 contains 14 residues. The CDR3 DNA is TGCGCCAGCAGCTTGGGCCAATCGACAGGGGGCTACACCTTC. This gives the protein CASSLGQSTGGYTF.

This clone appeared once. The CDR3 region is CASSVTQGGTDTQYF. The CDR3 bases are TGTGCCAGCTCAGTCACGCAGGGGGGCACAGATACGCAGTATTTT. The V call is TRBV6-5, the J call TRBJ2-3; TRBD1 matches 7 bases. The CDR3 spans 15 residues. J was trimmed by 1 base and V by 8 bases; bases with no gene match: 9. Germline V gene lookup returns CDR1 MNHEY and CDR2 SVGAGI.

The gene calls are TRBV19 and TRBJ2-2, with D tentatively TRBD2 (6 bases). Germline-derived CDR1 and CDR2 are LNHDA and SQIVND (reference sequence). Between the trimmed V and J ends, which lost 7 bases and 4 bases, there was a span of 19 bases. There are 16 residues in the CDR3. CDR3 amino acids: CASKALATQRTGELFF. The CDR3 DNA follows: TGTGCCAGTAAGGCCCTAGCGACCCAACGCACCGGGGAGCTGTTTTTT.

CDR3 region: CASSGQSGTSHYNEQFF. Here the CDR3 DNA reads TGTGCCAGCAGCGGCCAGAGCGGGACTAGCCATTACAATGAGCAGTTCTTC. The rearrangement joins TRBV21-1 to TRBJ2-1; TRBD2, as called in the table, went unchecked against the DNA. TRBV21-1 is a documented pseudogene. The CDR3 totals 17 residues.

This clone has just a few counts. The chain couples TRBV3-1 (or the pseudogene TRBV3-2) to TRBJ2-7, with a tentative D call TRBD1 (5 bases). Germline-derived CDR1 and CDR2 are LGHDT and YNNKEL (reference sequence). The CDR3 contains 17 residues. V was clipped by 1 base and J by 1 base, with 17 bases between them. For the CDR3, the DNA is TGTGCCAGCAGCCAAGGCCAGGTATGGGGCGGTTCCTACGAGCAGTACTTC. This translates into CASSQGQVWGGSYEQYF.

The CDR3 coding sequence is TGTGCCAGCTTTCGGTGGGGGGCGAATTCACCCCTCCACTTT. It encodes CASFRWGANSPLHF. The chain carries TRBV28 and TRBJ1-6, with D perhaps matching TRBD1 (6 bases). The CDR3 is 14 residues long. Between the trimmed V and J ends, which lost 8 bases and 7 bases, there was a span of 15 bases. In germline, CDR1 is MDHEN, CDR2 SYDVKM.

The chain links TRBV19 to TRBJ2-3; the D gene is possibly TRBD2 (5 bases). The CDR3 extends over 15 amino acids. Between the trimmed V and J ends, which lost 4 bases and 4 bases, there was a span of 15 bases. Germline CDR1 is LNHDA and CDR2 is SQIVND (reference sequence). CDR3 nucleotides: TGTGCCAGTAGTACCGGACTCTCTCGAGCAGATACGCAGTATTTT. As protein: CASSTGLSRADTQYF.